These 7 T cell receptor beta chains were sequenced from one sample in a study of beta chain features in type 1 diabetes. These receptors' antigens are unknown. Study outcomes and limitations: People with Type 1 diabetes carried modestly yet significantly shorter TCRB CDR3s in all four CD4+ subsets.

Of the isolated RNA, all was reverse transcribed, and so the sequenced material was expressed TCRB transcripts. Assay used: immunoSEQ multiplex PCR; TCRdb lists only in-frame clones, some missing. The table shows about 390,000 clones, with 8% to 10% occurring only once. Input material: central memory CD4+ T cells from blood. The receptors here all came from a man aged 30 to 39 with type 1 diabetes.

This clone was seen more than once but under ten times. The chain couples TRBV7-9 to TRBJ2-3; 11 nucleotides agree with TRBD1. The CDR3 length is 15 residues. Germline V gene data show CDR1 as SEHNR and CDR2 as FQNEAQ (reference sequence). With 5 bases clipped from V and 4 bases from J, the junction kept 5 bases outside the gene matches. In nucleotides, the CDR3 is TGTGCCAGCAGCCCCGGGACAGGGGGGGCAGATACGCAGTATTTT. It yields the protein CASSPGTGGADTQYF.

This clone occurred a few times. CDR3 DNA sequence: TGTGCCTGGAGTACGGGACAGGGGGTGGTGCAGTACTTC. This gives the protein CAWSTGQGVVQYF. The chain couples TRBV30 to TRBJ2-7; 11 bases match TRBD1. Looked up from germline, CDR1 is GTSNPN and CDR2 is SVGIG (reference sequence). The junction had 6 bases not matched to a gene; V was cut back by 2 bases and J by 9 bases. This CDR3 region has 13 residues. Full variable domain (remainder filled in from reference TRBV30 and TRBJ2-7): SQTIHQWPATLVQPVGSPLSLECTVEGTSNPNLYWYRQAAGRGLQLLFYSVGIGQISSEVPQNLSASRPQDRQFILSSKKLLLSDSGFYLCAWSTGQGVVQYFGPGTRLTVT.

The rearrangement uses TRBV5-8 and TRBJ1-2; TRBD1 matches 7 bases. CDR1 and CDR2 (germline): SGHTS, YDEGEE. This CDR3 has 13 residues. J gave up 6 bases and V 4 bases, and 6 bases lay outside the gene matches. CDR3 DNA: TGTGCCAGCAGCCTGACAGGGTCCGATGGCTACACCTTC. It yields the protein CASSLTGSDGYTF.

The chain combines TRBV6-1 with TRBJ1-5; D not certain. CDR1 and CDR2 (germline): MNHNS, SASEGT. Trimming took 1 base from V and 11 from J, leaving 21 bases between them. The CDR3 totals 16 residues. CDR3 residues: CASSEVFVPGRSAQHF. The CDR3 DNA follows: TGTGCCAGCAGTGAAGTGTTTGTACCGGGTAGATCGGCCCAGCATTTT.

This clone has only a few counts. Compared with germline, one end of the junction differs, possibly owing to a read error. The chain links TRBV10-3 to TRBJ2-3, with D perhaps TRBD2 (6 bases). The CDR3 sequence is 15 residues long. Looked up from germline, CDR1 is ENHRY and CDR2 is SYGVKD. The chain's CDR3 is CASSSRPSGADTQYF. CDR3 in DNA: TGTGCCAGCAGTTCCCGGCCCTCGGGAGCAGATACGCAGTATTTT.

This clone was seen at least ten times. The J gene is TRBJ2-1, the V gene TRBV5-1, with D perhaps matching TRBD2 (6 bases). CDR1 SGHRS and CDR2 YFSETQ come from the germline V gene. Trimming cost V 5 bases and J 3 bases, with 12 bases left between them. This CDR3 contains 14 residues. The CDR3 coding sequence is TGCGCCAGCAGTTCTAGGGAGGACTACAATGAGCAGTTCTTC. It codes for CASSSREDYNEQFF.

V usage is TRBV5-1 and J usage is TRBJ1-1, with a weak D call TRBD1 (5 bases). The V gene lost 0 bases and the J gene lost 4 bases, with 13 bases spanning the gap. The CDR3 totals 15 residues. Germline CDR1 SGHRS, CDR2 YFSETQ. The CDR3 reads CASSLGQGFITEAFF. The CDR3 bases are TGCGCCAGCAGCTTGGGGCAGGGATTTATCACTGAAGCTTTCTTT.